The clone carrying this T cell receptor (beta chain) was seen many times. No antigen is known for it. This entry comes from a study of T cells in Graves' hyperthyroidism and ophthalmopathy. The overall study: Peripheral blood was obtained at initial diagnosis, preceding any treatment. Notes on the study in general: Most clonotypes expanded in thyroid above 0.001 were likewise present in blood.

Amplification targeted TCR beta CDR3 regions from RNA transcripts. First-round RT-PCR targeting the TCR CDR3 was performed with the HTBI primer set. MiXCR, run by TCRdb on the multiplex PCR reads, gives a single entry per CDR3 protein. The data hold fewer than 650,000 distinct CDR3 sequences, with around 15% observed a single time. The CDR3 contains 16 residues. J gave up 7 bases and V 0 bases, and 6 bases lay outside the gene matches. Germline CDR1 is WNHNN and CDR2 is SYGVQD (reference sequence). Hyperthyroidism patients were newly diagnosed, had disease duration under 2 months, and were aged 18 to 65 years. It was 8 to 10 ml of fresh peripheral blood that supplied the PBMCs.

V usage is TRBV10-1 and J usage is TRBJ2-1; 10 nucleotides line up with TRBD2. The clonotype originates from a woman in her 40s with Graves' hyperthyroidism. Sequenced input: blood. In DNA form, the CDR3 reads TGCGCCAGCAGTGAGTCGCCAGCGGGAGGGCGGAATGAGCAGTTCTTC. It is translated as CASSESPAGGRNEQFF.